Included here is one T cell receptor beta chain sequence, with context. Its specificity is unknown. Each TCR beta library was made by quantitative 5'-RACE that incorporated molecular barcodes. TCRdb used MiXCR to reprocess the 5' RACE reads, holding one entry per CDR3 protein. Of about 90,000 distinct CDR3 sequences listed, around 26% are singletons. The sample is drawn from a study of CD8 T cells in ankylosing spondylitis. Overall study findings and caveats: A subset of motif variants has previously been described in the synovial fluid and blood of reactive arthritis. The clones that were linked to disease were reported to be significantly enriched in matched synovial fluid samples from ankylosing spondylitis patients. Clones linked with disease were CD8+ and fairly uncommon in the peripheral blood.

The sequence came from a male donor with ankylosing spondylitis or in good health (not recorded which). The sample taken for sequencing was blood, either unsorted or a sorted T cell fraction (not recorded which).

The CDR3 coding sequence is TGTGCCAGCAGGCAGGACGAGTCTAAACTGTTTTTT. Amino acids: CASRQDESKLFF. V is TRBV6-5 and J is TRBJ1-4, with unresolved D. The CDR3 is made up of 12 amino acids. The V gene's germline CDR1 is MNHEY and CDR2 SVGAGI. V was cut by 6 bases and J by 11 bases, with 13 bases left in between.